The 22 T cell receptor beta chains given below trace back to one sample, sequenced in a study of cytomegalovirus exposure and HLA in healthy donors. In the PCR, 60 Vbeta and 13 Jbeta primers were used. Repertoires were generated with immunoSEQ multiplex PCR, while TCRdb's copy carries only in-frame clones and drops some. The sample includes some 140,000 clones, roughly 78% of them seen just once. The sample was PBMCs. These receptors all stem from a young man in good health.

J is TRBJ1-3 and V is TRBV19, with no clear D. The CDR3 loop spans 15 amino acids. The germline V gene encodes CDR1 LNHDA and CDR2 SQIVND (reference sequence). The V end was cut by 9 bases, the J end by 2 bases, with 17 bases between. The CDR3 region has the DNA TGTGCCAGCAGGCCAGGCTTCGAAGCTGGAAACACCATATATTTT. It translates to CASRPGFEAGNTIYF. Full variable domain (outside the CDR3, taken from reference TRBV19 and TRBJ1-3): DGGITQSPKYLFRKEGQNVTLSCEQNLNHDAMYWYRQDPGQGLRLIYYSQIVNDFQKGDIAEGYSVSREKKESFPLTVTSAQKNPTAFYLCASRPGFEAGNTIYFGEGSWLTVV.

The genes are TRBV9 and TRBJ1-1; TRBD1 matches at 7 bases. Germline values: CDR1 SGDLS, CDR2 YYNGEE. The J segment lost 4 bases and the V segment lost 3 bases, leaving 6 bases of the junction unmatched. The CDR3 covers 14 residues. The CDR3 DNA reads TGTGCCAGCAGCGGCCGACAGGGAGGCACTGAAGCTTTCTTT. It codes for CASSGRQGGTEAFF.

Turning to this clone: The sample carries other DNA sequences with the same CDR3. J is TRBJ1-5 and V is TRBV6-1; TRBD1 might be the D (6 bases). Germline V gives CDR1 MNHNS, CDR2 SASEGT. V lost 5 bases and J 6 bases, leaving 11 bases between the germline ends. This CDR3 is 13 amino acids long. The CDR3 loop reads CASSTGTSQPQHF. The DNA for the CDR3 is TGTGCCAGCAGTACAGGGACTAGTCAGCCCCAGCATTTT.

The chain carries TRBV4-3 and TRBJ1-5; no clear D gene. This CDR3 contains 15 residues. Germline loops: CDR1 LGHNA, CDR2 YSLEER. V was trimmed by 2 bases and J by 4 bases, leaving 12 bases between them. In DNA form, the CDR3 reads TGCGCCAGCAGCCAATTTGCGCAGGCAAATCAGCCCCAGCATTTT. The encoded protein is CASSQFAQANQPQHF.

V gene TRBV18 combines with J gene TRBJ2-1; 12 bases are shared with TRBD2. CDR1 and CDR2 (germline): KGHSH, LQKENI. V trimming: 3 bases; J trimming: 3 bases; junction bases outside the gene matches: 0. The CDR3 loop spans 15 amino acids. In DNA form, the CDR3 reads TGTGCCAGCTCACCGACTAGCGGGAGCTACAATGAGCAGTTCTTC. Its protein product is CASSPTSGSYNEQFF.

J is TRBJ2-2 and V is TRBV19, with a possible D match to TRBD2 (6 bases). The CDR3 contains 19 residues. Per germline, CDR1 LNHDA and CDR2 SQIVND (reference sequence). The germline V and J ends were trimmed by 6 bases and 7 bases, with 30 bases remaining between them. CDR3 loop: CASSPRGILREGHGGELFF. Written as DNA, the CDR3 is TGTGCCAGTAGCCCCCGGGGGATTTTGAGGGAAGGCCATGGCGGGGAGCTGTTTTTT. The full variable domain, its missing parts supplied by reference TRBV19 and TRBJ2-2, is DGGITQSPKYLFRKEGQNVTLSCEQNLNHDAMYWYRQDPGQGLRLIYYSQIVNDFQKGDIAEGYSVSREKKESFPLTVTSAQKNPTAFYLCASSPRGILREGHGGELFFGEGSRLTVL.

This sequence joins TRBV19 and TRBJ2-3; 12 bases fit TRBD2. CDR1 is LNHDA, CDR2 SQIVND, per germline (reference sequence). The CDR3 loop spans 15 amino acids. V shed 9 bases and J 3 bases; nucleotides not matched to a gene: 7. The CDR3 protein is CASKWTSGTTDTQYF. CDR3 bases: TGTGCCAGCAAATGGACTAGCGGGACGACAGATACGCAGTATTTT. The full variable domain, with the rest looked up from reference TRBV19 and TRBJ2-3, is DGGITQSPKYLFRKEGQNVTLSCEQNLNHDAMYWYRQDPGQGLRLIYYSQIVNDFQKGDIAEGYSVSREKKESFPLTVTSAQKNPTAFYLCASKWTSGTTDTQYFGPGTRLTVL.

The gene calls are TRBV5-8 and TRBJ2-7; D possibly corresponds to TRBD1 (6 bases). This CDR3 contains 15 residues. The germline gives CDR1 SGHTS, CDR2 YDEGEE. V lost 0 bases and J lost 6, with 16 bases in between. The CDR3 nucleotides read TGTGCCAGCAGCTTGGTGGGGGCAAGAAAGAGCGAGCAGTACTTC. Translation gives CASSLVGARKSEQYF.

The table lists this clone with a count of one. CDR3 coding DNA: TGCAGCGTTGAGGGCGGGACTAGCGGGACTACCTACGAGCAGTACTTC. It codes for CSVEGGTSGTTYEQYF. The chain joins TRBV29-1 to TRBJ2-7; 13 bases align to TRBD2. CDR1 and CDR2 (germline): SQVTM, ANQGSEA. The V segment lost 3 bases and the J segment 2 bases; nucleotides outside the gene matches: 7. The CDR3 is 16 residues long.

V and J are TRBV10-3 and TRBJ2-7; TRBD2 matches at 9 bases. The trim removed 4 bases at V and 4 bases at J, leaving 11 bases unmatched. The length of the CDR3 is 16 residues. CDR1 ENHRY and CDR2 SYGVKD come from the germline V gene. Written as DNA, the CDR3 is TGTGCCATCAGTGCGGCGGGTGGTAGCGGGAGATACGAGCAGTACTTC. Its protein product is CAISAAGGSGRYEQYF.

This clone was counted once. J is TRBJ2-1 and V is TRBV9; TRBD2 matches at 8 bases. Germline V gene sequence: CDR1 SGDLS, CDR2 YYNGEE. CDR3 length equals 16 residues. V was pared by 4 bases and J by 0 bases, with 6 bases of the junction left unmatched. CDR3 loop: CASSLTGGPSYNEQFF. Here the CDR3 DNA reads TGTGCCAGCAGCCTCACGGGAGGGCCCTCCTACAATGAGCAGTTCTTC.

The chain recombines TRBV19 with TRBJ1-3; D perhaps matches TRBD1 (6 bases). Germline V gene data show CDR1 as LNHDA and CDR2 as SQIVND (reference sequence). The length of the CDR3 is 16 residues. Trimming took off 5 bases at V and 0 bases at J, with 14 bases between the two ends. The CDR3 DNA sequence: TGTGCCAGTAGTCCCTGGACGGACAGCTCTGGAAACACCATATATTTT. This gives the protein CASSPWTDSSGNTIYF.

The chain couples TRBV18 to TRBJ1-1, with 9 bases lining up with TRBD1. Per the germline V gene, CDR1 is KGHSH and CDR2 is LQKENI. The trim removed 3 bases at V and 6 bases at J, leaving 2 bases unmatched. The CDR3 is 13 residues long. The CDR3 DNA reads TGTGCCAGCTCACCGGGACAGGGCCCTGAAGCTTTCTTT. Its translation: CASSPGQGPEAFF.

This chain connects TRBV10-3 to TRBJ2-5; 7 bases are a match to TRBD2. Germline V gives CDR1 ENHRY, CDR2 SYGVKD. V lost 10 bases to trimming and J lost 4 bases; unmatched junction nucleotides: 6. The length of the CDR3 is 12 residues. CDR3 sequence reads: CATRGDGETQYF. The CDR3 coding sequence is TGTGCCACTCGGGGGGATGGAGAGACCCAGTACTTC.

The chain couples TRBV25-1 to TRBJ1-1; TRBD1 matches 8 bases. Germline values: CDR1 MGHDK, CDR2 SYGVNS. This CDR3 is 14 amino acids long. V lost 9 bases, J lost 2 bases, and 8 bases stayed unmatched. The CDR3 nucleotides are TGTGCCAGAGGACAGGGAGATAGAAACACTGAAGCTTTCTTT. This sequence encodes CARGQGDRNTEAFF.

This sequence joins TRBV6-6 and TRBJ1-5, with 10 bases identical to TRBD1. Per the germline V gene, CDR1 is MNHNY and CDR2 is SVGAGI (reference sequence). The V gene end was trimmed by 10 bases and the J gene end by 6 bases; junction bases not matched to a gene: 12. The CDR3 has 15 residues. The CDR3 sequence: CATFNPGTGVQPQHF. CDR3 coding DNA: TGTGCCACCTTTAACCCCGGGACAGGGGTTCAGCCCCAGCATTTT.

The chain recombines TRBV11-2 with TRBJ2-1; 16 nucleotides match TRBD2. The CDR3 is 19 residues long. Germline-derived CDR1 and CDR2 are SGHAT and FQNNGV. Unmatched junction bases numbered 13, after V lost 7 bases and J lost 4 bases. The CDR3 region is CASTSRGTSGRAAYNEQFF. CDR3 nucleotide sequence: TGTGCCAGCACCTCCCGGGGGACTAGCGGGAGGGCCGCTTACAATGAGCAGTTCTTC.

As DNA, the CDR3 is TGTTCCGTCGGACAGGGGGCGGACGAGCAGTACTTC. It is translated as CSVGQGADEQYF. The V and J genes are TRBV7-9 and TRBJ2-7; 11 bases match TRBD1. The CDR3 totals 12 residues. Germline lookup yields CDR1 SEHNR and CDR2 FQNEAQ (reference sequence).

The V gene is TRBV7-9, the J gene TRBJ2-5, with D possibly being TRBD2 (5 bases). V gave up 2 bases and J gave up 5 bases, with 15 bases separating them. The CDR3 spans 15 residues. Germline V gives CDR1 SEHNR, CDR2 FQNEAQ (reference sequence). CDR3 loop: CASSLSVGVYETQYF. The CDR3 DNA sequence: TGTGCCAGCAGCTTATCAGTCGGGGTCTACGAGACCCAGTACTTC.

This clone was observed once. The chain links TRBV28 to TRBJ1-1; unclear D gene. Germline V gene sequence: CDR1 MDHEN, CDR2 SYDVKM. Trimming pared 1 base from V and 7 bases from J, leaving 7 bases between. This CDR3 region has 12 residues. CDR3 in amino acids: CASSLLAGEAFF. For the CDR3, the DNA is TGTGCCAGCAGTTTATTAGCTGGTGAAGCTTTCTTT.

In this sample, this clone turned up a few times. V gene TRBV5-6 combines with J gene TRBJ2-3; D is perhaps TRBD2 (6 bases). Germline values: CDR1 SGHDT, CDR2 YYEEEE. Trimming removed 3 bases from V and 0 bases from J, with 14 bases in between. The CDR3 sequence is 16 residues long. DNA of the CDR3: TGTGCCAGCAGCTCGGCGCTAGCGCCTAGCACAGATACGCAGTATTTT. It is translated as CASSSALAPSTDTQYF.

The gene calls are TRBV11-2 and TRBJ2-7; TRBD2 matches at 7 bases. CDR1 is SGHAT, CDR2 FQNNGV, per germline. The trim removed 4 bases at V and 0 bases at J, leaving 12 bases unmatched. This CDR3 is 17 amino acids long. CDR3 region: CASSSYSGRASSYEQYF. The CDR3 nucleotides are TGTGCCAGCAGCTCCTATTCTGGGAGGGCCAGCTCCTACGAGCAGTACTTC.